There are many counts of the clone carrying this T cell receptor (beta chain). The antigen remains unidentified. The CDR3 end is not reached by the read, which stops 3 residues before it; the germline J gene fills it in. This sample stems from a study of T cell clonality in common variable immunodeficiency. Regarding the study as a whole: Reportedly, TCR beta sequences from common variable immunodeficiency showed fewer deletions and N-nucleotide insertions. CVID subjects showed higher TCRbeta clonality than healthy controls.

Method: immunoSEQ multiplex PCR; TCRdb's copy keeps in-frame clones and lacks some. The sample is made up of approximately 40,000 clones, none counted only once. The V end lost 1 base, the J end lost 2 bases, and 9 bases lay between the germline ends. CDR1 and CDR2 (germline): SGHRS, YFSETQ. The CDR3 consists of 15 residues. This TCR came from a person aged 18-70 years in good health. The chain employs TRBV5-1 and TRBJ2-2, with D possibly matching TRBD2 (6 bases). Sequenced material: peripheral blood mononuclear cells. This CDR3 reads CASSLTGLNTGELFF. The covered CDR3 bases are TGCGCCAGCAGCTTGACAGGACTAAACACCGGGGAG.